This TCR beta chain was identified during a study of T cells in Graves' hyperthyroidism and ophthalmopathy (dated by TCRdb to the late 2010s). Study-wide context: Peripheral blood was sampled at the time of initial diagnosis, prior to any treatment. A discovery cohort of about 96 patients, roughly 45 with Graves' ophthalmopathy and roughly 59 with stable Graves' hyperthyroidism, was used to find distinguishing TCR V-J signatures. Prospective prediction of ophthalmopathy was tested in an independent validation cohort consisting of some 19 hyperthyroidism patients and over 15 patients who later progressed to ophthalmopathy. For training and testing, the 100 patients in the discovery cohort were randomly divided in a 7:3 ratio. Thyroid tissue and blood T-cell repertoires from six Graves' hyperthyroidism patients were also compared in the study. Following sampling, methimazole starting at 30 mg daily was given to hyperthyroidism patients, and high-dose intravenous methylprednisolone was given to ophthalmopathy patients. The paper reports TCR Vbeta CDR3 sequencing of more than 120 peripheral blood samples: around 45 ophthalmopathy, fewer than 80 hyperthyroidism and 17 progressor patients. Points the paper makes about the study in general: Ophthalmopathy was separated from stable hyperthyroidism by a 13 V-J signature model, with around 90% sensitivity and around 81% specificity obtained in cross-validation and 80%/75% obtained in testing. No statistical method was used to fix the sample size in advance, and group allocation was not hidden from the investigators. Most expanded thyroid clonotypes (frequency above 0.001) were also detected in blood, a finding suggesting that blood repertoires may reflect thyroid immune responses. In validation, the model predicted progression to ophthalmopathy with 55% to 71% sensitivity and approximately 74% specificity, a median of roughly seven months before onset.

Stable Graves' hyperthyroidism was defined as the absence of progression to ophthalmopathy over 18 months of follow-up. Hyperthyroidism patients were newly diagnosed, with disease duration under 2 months, and aged 18 to 65 years. Exclusion was applied to patients with uncontrolled infections, other autoimmune diseases, pregnancy or lactation. Clinical symptoms, serum thyroxine and TRAb, thyroid ultrasound, and orbital computed tomography formed the basis for the diagnoses. Ficoll-Paque density gradient centrifugation was used to isolate PBMCs from about 10 ml of fresh peripheral blood. Total RNA was extracted with Trizol reagent, and quality was checked on an Agilent 2100 Bioanalyzer. Inclusive of the bounding cysteine and phenylalanine, the CDR3 is 13 residues long. Only the CDR3 part of the read is kept: 39 bases, read in frame from the first base. The trim is 4 bases for V and 5 bases for J, with a gap of 11 bases between the germline ends. For CDR1 and CDR2, the germline V gene (reference sequence) lists SGHNT and YYREEE.

TCR beta CDR3 regions were amplified from RNA transcripts. For the first round of RT-PCR on the TCR CDR3, the HTBI primer set was used together with the Qiagen OneStep RT-PCR kit. Libraries were constructed in a second round of multiplex PCR, after which size selection and purification were carried out. Paired-end sequencing of the libraries was performed with 100 bp reads on an Illumina HiSeq2000. In the paper's pipeline: SOAPnuke was used to process the raw data, throwing out any read that contained adapters or uncalled bases, had a mean Phred below 15, or lacked an exact constant-primer or identifier match. High-quality paired reads were merged with COPE v1.2.5, and unique nucleotide sequences were defined as clonotypes. Clonotypes were aligned to IMGT TRBV, TRBD and TRBJ reference segments using MiTCR v1.1. The analysis was restricted to V-J combinations with a frequency above 0.0001, which together covered 99% to 99.2% of the repertoires. A TCS score was defined as the ratio between F50 (clonal expansion) and ExV (chaos), using BLOSUM62-based TCRdist between CDR3 peptides within each V-J. Welch's t-statistics and random forest reduced roughly 500 V-J features to under 15, which were used in a naive Bayes classifier (R e1071). The public reads were reprocessed in TCRdb via fastp at Q25 and MiXCR, keeping in-frame beta chains. Each record represents a unique CDR3 protein, reported with the most common genes and DNA among its rows. TCRdb's processing, not the study's, gives the V and J calls here. For this sample there are 400,000 to 500,000 distinct CDR3 sequences; around 15% appear just once. The leading ten clones occupy less than 20% of the sample.

This clonotype was seen a handful of times. It has no known antigen specificity. No per-base quality is available; no much larger clone lies one base away. This receptor chain uses TRBV5-4 and TRBJ2-3, with a tentative D gene TRBD1 over 5 matching bases. This TCR came from a woman aged 18-30 years with Graves' hyperthyroidism. The sequencing input was blood. The CDR3: CASSTFQGDTQYF. The sequenced DNA: TGTGCCAGCAGCACCTTTCAGGGAGATACGCAGTATTTT.